This is a list of T cell receptor beta chains from one sample in a study of T cell responses to AZD1222 COVID-19 vaccine. TCRdb's copy holds only in-frame clones and misses some; the assay was immunoSEQ multiplex PCR. The sample holds approximately 88,000 clones, approximately 82% seen once. This sample comprised peripheral blood, obtained on day 0 of AZD1222 vaccination. These receptors were collected from an adult in good health. Each CDR3 is given with its conserved first and last residue. The order of the fields is clone size, J gene, D gene, V gene, CDR3 DNA, CDR3 protein. The D gene is left open where the match is weak. Some rows mark clone size as missing; the rest say once, few, many or name a class of expanded clone.

size: -
J: TRBJ2-5
D: TRBD1
V: TRBV19
DNA: TGTGCCAGTAGTACTCTCCCGACAGGGATGAGGGAGACCCAGTACTTC
CDR3: CASSTLPTGMRETQYF

size: -
J: TRBJ2-1
D: -
V: TRBV6-5
DNA: TGTGCCAGCAGCCTTAAATATAGGTACAATGAGCAGTTCTTC
CDR3: CASSLKYRYNEQFF

size: -
J: TRBJ2-5
D: -
V: TRBV5-5
DNA: TGTGCCAGCAGCGGGGGCCCTTACGAGACCCAGTACTTC
CDR3: CASSGGPYETQYF

size: -
J: TRBJ2-1
D: -
V: TRBV5-1
DNA: TGCGCCAGCAGCTTGGCGTACAGGGTTGGCAATGAGCAGTTCTTC
CDR3: CASSLAYRVGNEQFF

size: -
J: TRBJ2-3
D: -
V: TRBV7-9
DNA: TGTGCCAGCAGCTTAATGCAAACTTCAGATACGCAGTATTTT
CDR3: CASSLMQTSDTQYF

size: -
J: TRBJ2-7
D: TRBD1
V: TRBV25-1
DNA: TGTGCCAGCAGTGAAGCCGGGACAGGACACAGCGAGCAGTACTTC
CDR3: CASSEAGTGHSEQYF

size: -
J: TRBJ1-1
D: -
V: TRBV30
DNA: TGTGCCTCCAACTCACAAAGGGGACTGAACACTGAAGCTTTCTTT
CDR3: CASNSQRGLNTEAFF

size: -
J: TRBJ1-6
D: -
V: TRBV28
DNA: TGTGCCAGCAGTATCCCCGGCGGCCACAATGATTCACCCCTCCACTTT
CDR3: CASSIPGGHNDSPLHF

size: -
J: TRBJ1-2
D: -
V: TRBV7-6
DNA: TGTGCCAGCAGCTTAGCGATAGGAAACTATGGCTACACCTTC
CDR3: CASSLAIGNYGYTF

size: few
J: TRBJ1-4
D: -
V: TRBV7-9
DNA: TGTGCCAGCAGTCCAACCCGAGGAAGAGTCGAAAAACTGTTTTTT
CDR3: CASSPTRGRVEKLFF

size: -
J: TRBJ1-2
D: -
V: TRBV28
DNA: TGTGCCAGCAGTTTCTTGGTGCACTATGGCTACACCTTC
CDR3: CASSFLVHYGYTF

size: -
J: TRBJ2-2
D: TRBD2
V: TRBV10-1
DNA: TGCGCCAGCAGTGGAGTACCGGGAGGGAACACCGGGGAGCTGTTTTTT
CDR3: CASSGVPGGNTGELFF

size: -
J: TRBJ1-5
D: -
V: TRBV19
DNA: TGTGCCAGTAGTCGGGCGGGTAATCAGCCCCAGCATTTT
CDR3: CASSRAGNQPQHF

size: -
J: TRBJ2-3
D: TRBD1
V: TRBV12-3/TRBV12-4
DNA: TGTGCCAGCAACTACAGGGGCGGAGATACGCAGTATTTT
CDR3: CASNYRGGDTQYF

size: -
J: TRBJ2-5
D: TRBD2
V: TRBV4-2
DNA: TGTGCCAGCAGCCATACGGGAGGACAAGAGACCCAGTACTTC
CDR3: CASSHTGGQETQYF

size: -
J: TRBJ2-5
D: -
V: TRBV6-1
DNA: TGTGCCAGCAGTGAGACAGGTTCGCAAACCCAGTACTTC
CDR3: CASSETGSQTQYF

size: -
J: TRBJ2-3
D: -
V: TRBV5-8
DNA: TGTGCCGGAACCGGATGGGGGGGCGGCACAGATACGCAGTATTTT
CDR3: CAGTGWGGGTDTQYF

size: -
J: TRBJ2-2
D: TRBD2
V: TRBV5-1
DNA: TGCGCCAGCAGAGTCGCCCCGACTAGCGGTACCACCGGGGAGCTGTTTTTT
CDR3: CASRVAPTSGTTGELFF

size: -
J: TRBJ2-1
D: TRBD2
V: TRBV5-4
DNA: TGTGCCAGCAGCTTGGAACTAGCGGGGAATGAGCAGTTCTTC
CDR3: CASSLELAGNEQFF

size: few
J: TRBJ2-3
D: -
V: TRBV24-1
DNA: TGTGCCACCAAAAGGCCCGGGACACTTCCTGGAGGGGTCACAGATACGCAGTATTTT
CDR3: CATKRPGTLPGGVTDTQYF

size: -
J: TRBJ1-5
D: -
V: TRBV27
DNA: TGTGCCAGCAGTTCAGTAAGGGGGGATCAGCCCCAGCATTTT
CDR3: CASSSVRGDQPQHF

size: -
J: TRBJ1-1
D: -
V: TRBV24-1
DNA: TGTGCCACCAGTGATCCAGGGATGGGCACTGAAGCTTTCTTT
CDR3: CATSDPGMGTEAFF

size: -
J: TRBJ2-1
D: -
V: TRBV9
DNA: TGTGCCAGCAGCGTCCGGGACCGGAGCGATGAGCAGTTCTTC
CDR3: CASSVRDRSDEQFF

size: -
J: TRBJ1-1
D: -
V: TRBV5-1
DNA: TGCGCCAGCAGCCCAGGAGTGAACACTGAAGCTTTCTTT
CDR3: CASSPGVNTEAFF

size: -
J: TRBJ2-1
D: TRBD1
V: TRBV6-5
DNA: TGTGCCAGCAGTTACGCTCCGGGACAGGGCGACAATGAGCAGTTCTTC
CDR3: CASSYAPGQGDNEQFF

size: -
J: TRBJ2-1
D: TRBD1
V: TRBV19
DNA: TGTGCCAGTAAATTTGGGACAGGGGAGGGCGAGCAGTTCTTC
CDR3: CASKFGTGEGEQFF

size: -
J: TRBJ2-7
D: TRBD1
V: TRBV6-6
DNA: TGTGCCAGCAGTCCCGAGGTTAATCGGGGACAGGGAATCTACGAGCAGTACTTC
CDR3: CASSPEVNRGQGIYEQYF

size: -
J: TRBJ1-5
D: -
V: TRBV19
DNA: TGTGCCAGTAGTCCCCACGGGGATCAGCCCCAGCATTTT
CDR3: CASSPHGDQPQHF

size: -
J: TRBJ2-5
D: -
V: TRBV11-2
DNA: TGTGCCAGCAGCTTAGGCGAGCCGCAGGGGACCCAGTACTTC
CDR3: CASSLGEPQGTQYF

size: -
J: TRBJ1-2
D: TRBD1
V: TRBV5-5
DNA: TGTGCCAGCACACGCACAGGGGCAGGGGGCGAGAATGGCTACACCTTC
CDR3: CASTRTGAGGENGYTF

size: -
J: TRBJ2-4
D: TRBD1
V: TRBV27
DNA: TGTGCCAGCAGTTTATCGGGGACAGGGGGCGCATGGTTC
CDR3: CASSLSGTGGAWF

size: -
J: TRBJ2-5
D: TRBD2
V: TRBV28
DNA: TGTGCCAGCAGTTATAAATGGGGGGGAGAGACCCAGTACTTC
CDR3: CASSYKWGGETQYF

size: once
J: TRBJ1-2
D: TRBD1
V: TRBV28
DNA: TGTGCCAGCAGTGAGGAGGGACAGGGGGCTAACTATGGCTACACCTTC
CDR3: CASSEEGQGANYGYTF

size: -
J: TRBJ1-1
D: -
V: TRBV11-2
DNA: TGTGCCAGCAGCTTATTTCACCCCACTGAAGCTTTCTTT
CDR3: CASSLFHPTEAFF

size: -
J: TRBJ2-7
D: TRBD2
V: TRBV4-1
DNA: TGCGCCAGCAGCCCATCACTAGCGGGAGGAGTCTACGAGCAGTACTTC
CDR3: CASSPSLAGGVYEQYF

size: once
J: TRBJ2-1
D: -
V: TRBV3-1/TRBV3-2
DNA: TGTGCCAGCGCCCGAGGGGTTCGGGGTAATGAGCAGTTCTTC
CDR3: CASARGVRGNEQFF

size: once
J: TRBJ2-7
D: -
V: TRBV10-3
DNA: TGTGCCATCAGTGGGAGGGGTACTAGCTCCTACGAGCAGTACTTC
CDR3: CAISGRGTSSYEQYF

size: -
J: TRBJ2-7
D: TRBD1
V: TRBV7-2
DNA: TGTGCCAGCAGGTCCTCCGGGACAGGGCCTTACGAGCAGTACTTC
CDR3: CASRSSGTGPYEQYF

size: few
J: TRBJ2-1
D: -
V: TRBV5-4
DNA: TGTGCCAGCAGCCTCCCGAGAGCAGGGAATGAGCAGTTCTTC
CDR3: CASSLPRAGNEQFF

size: -
J: TRBJ2-5
D: -
V: TRBV4-1
DNA: TGCGCCAGCAGCCGGGGACAAGAGACCCAGTACTTC
CDR3: CASSRGQETQYF

size: few
J: TRBJ2-3
D: -
V: TRBV19
DNA: TGTGCCAGTAGCACAGCAGCCTTAGATACGCAGTATTTT
CDR3: CASSTAALDTQYF

size: -
J: TRBJ2-7
D: -
V: TRBV19
DNA: TGTGCCAGTAGTATGGTTGGAGCCTACGAGCAGTACTTC
CDR3: CASSMVGAYEQYF

size: -
J: TRBJ1-2
D: -
V: TRBV6-5
DNA: TGTGCCAGCAGCCGCGGGTGGGAAGATGGCTACACCTTC
CDR3: CASSRGWEDGYTF

size: -
J: TRBJ2-7
D: -
V: TRBV27
DNA: TGTGCCAGCACCACTACACCGGGCTACGAGCAGTACTTC
CDR3: CASTTTPGYEQYF

size: -
J: TRBJ2-7
D: -
V: TRBV3-1/TRBV3-2
DNA: TGTGCCAGCAGCCGCCGTCGGCACCTCTACGAGCAGTACTTC
CDR3: CASSRRRHLYEQYF

size: once
J: TRBJ2-7
D: -
V: TRBV4-1
DNA: TGCGCCAGCAGCCAAGAAGGAGTCGACGAGCAGTACTTC
CDR3: CASSQEGVDEQYF

size: many
J: TRBJ1-2
D: -
V: TRBV20-1
DNA: TGCAGTGCTAGTCGCCCAGGCGAGGACTATGGCTACACCTTC
CDR3: CSASRPGEDYGYTF

size: -
J: TRBJ2-3
D: -
V: TRBV30
DNA: TGTGCCTGGACTAGGAGGGATACGCAGTATTTT
CDR3: CAWTRRDTQYF

size: -
J: TRBJ2-3
D: TRBD2
V: TRBV7-9
DNA: TGTGCCAGCAGCTCCACTGACCAGCGGGAGATAGACGATACGCAGTATTTT
CDR3: CASSSTDQREIDDTQYF

size: -
J: TRBJ2-1
D: -
V: TRBV11-3
DNA: TGTGCCAGCAGCTTAGTTGACTCCTCCTACAATGAGCAGTTCTTC
CDR3: CASSLVDSSYNEQFF

size: -
J: TRBJ1-1
D: -
V: TRBV20-1
DNA: TGCAGTGCTAGTCGACAGTGGGACACTGAAGCTTTCTTT
CDR3: CSASRQWDTEAFF

size: -
J: TRBJ2-3
D: TRBD2
V: TRBV29-1
DNA: TGCAGCGTTCCGGGAGGGCCCAGTGATACGCAGTATTTT
CDR3: CSVPGGPSDTQYF

size: -
J: TRBJ2-2
D: -
V: TRBV5-1
DNA: TGCGCCAGCAGCTCTCTAGGACCGGACACCGGGGAGCTGTTTTTT
CDR3: CASSSLGPDTGELFF

size: -
J: TRBJ1-4
D: TRBD1
V: TRBV3-1/TRBV3-2
DNA: TGTGCCAGCAGCCACCAGGGGGCCAGGAATGAAAAACTGTTTTTT
CDR3: CASSHQGARNEKLFF